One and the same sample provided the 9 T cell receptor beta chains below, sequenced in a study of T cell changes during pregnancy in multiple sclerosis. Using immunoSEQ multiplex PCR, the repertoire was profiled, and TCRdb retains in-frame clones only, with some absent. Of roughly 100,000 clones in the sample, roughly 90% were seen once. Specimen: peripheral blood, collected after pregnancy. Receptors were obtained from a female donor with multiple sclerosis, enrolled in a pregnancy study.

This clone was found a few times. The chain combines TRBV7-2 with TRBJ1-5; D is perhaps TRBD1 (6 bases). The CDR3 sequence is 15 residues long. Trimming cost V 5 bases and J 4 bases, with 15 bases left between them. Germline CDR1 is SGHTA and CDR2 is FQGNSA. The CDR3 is CASSPQGPGNQPQHF. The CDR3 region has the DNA TGTGCCAGCAGCCCCCAGGGGCCAGGGAATCAGCCCCAGCATTTT.

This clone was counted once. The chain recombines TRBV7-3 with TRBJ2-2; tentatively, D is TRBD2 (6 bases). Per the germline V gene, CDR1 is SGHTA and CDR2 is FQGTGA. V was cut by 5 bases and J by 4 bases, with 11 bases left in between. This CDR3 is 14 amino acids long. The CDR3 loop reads CASSLTSTTGELFF. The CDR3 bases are TGTGCCAGCAGCCTTACTAGCACCACCGGGGAGCTGTTTTTT. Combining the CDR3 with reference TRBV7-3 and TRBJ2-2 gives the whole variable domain GAGVSQTPSNKVTEKGKYVELRCDPISGHTALYWYRQSLGQGPEFLIYFQGTGAADDSGLPNDRFFAVRPEGSVSTLKIQRTERGDSAVYLCASSLTSTTGELFFGEGSRLTVL.

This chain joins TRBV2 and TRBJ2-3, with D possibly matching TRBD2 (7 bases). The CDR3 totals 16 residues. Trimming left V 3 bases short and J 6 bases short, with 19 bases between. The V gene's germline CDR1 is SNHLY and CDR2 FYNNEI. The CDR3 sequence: CASSDPGGRPRDTQYF. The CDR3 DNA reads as TGTGCCAGCAGTGACCCCGGGGGGCGCCCCCGTGATACGCAGTATTTT. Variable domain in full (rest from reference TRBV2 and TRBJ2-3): EPEVTQTPSHQVTQMGQEVILRCVPISNHLYFYWYRQILGQKVEFLVSFYNNEISEKSEIFDDQFSVERPDGSNFTLKIRSTKLEDSAMYFCASSDPGGRPRDTQYFGPGTRLTVL.

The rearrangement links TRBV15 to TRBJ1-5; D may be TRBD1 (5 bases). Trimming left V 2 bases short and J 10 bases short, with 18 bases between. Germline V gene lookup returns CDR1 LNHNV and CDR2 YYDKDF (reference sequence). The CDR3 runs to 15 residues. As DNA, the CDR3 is TGTGCCACCAGCAGAATCAGGGAGGGCCTCCAACCCCAGCATTTT. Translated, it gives CATSRIREGLQPQHF.

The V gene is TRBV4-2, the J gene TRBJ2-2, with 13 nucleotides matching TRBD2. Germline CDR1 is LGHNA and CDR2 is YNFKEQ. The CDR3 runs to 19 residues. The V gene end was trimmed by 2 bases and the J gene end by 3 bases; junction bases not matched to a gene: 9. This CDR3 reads CASSQSPTSGRPHTGELFF. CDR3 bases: TGTGCCAGCAGCCAATCACCGACTAGCGGGAGGCCCCACACCGGGGAGCTGTTTTTT.

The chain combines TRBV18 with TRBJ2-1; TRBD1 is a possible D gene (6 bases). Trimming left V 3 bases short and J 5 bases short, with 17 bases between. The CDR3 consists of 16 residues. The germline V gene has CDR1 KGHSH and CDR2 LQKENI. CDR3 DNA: TGTGCCAGCTCACCCTCTGGGGGCAGATCTAACAATGAGCAGTTCTTC. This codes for CASSPSGGRSNNEQFF.

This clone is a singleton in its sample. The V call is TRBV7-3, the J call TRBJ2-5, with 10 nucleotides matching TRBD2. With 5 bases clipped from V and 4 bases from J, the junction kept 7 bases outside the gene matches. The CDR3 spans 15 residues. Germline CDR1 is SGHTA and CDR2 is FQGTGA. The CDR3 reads CASSPSGGARETQYF. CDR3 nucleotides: TGTGCCAGCAGCCCCAGCGGGGGGGCGAGAGAGACCCAGTACTTC.

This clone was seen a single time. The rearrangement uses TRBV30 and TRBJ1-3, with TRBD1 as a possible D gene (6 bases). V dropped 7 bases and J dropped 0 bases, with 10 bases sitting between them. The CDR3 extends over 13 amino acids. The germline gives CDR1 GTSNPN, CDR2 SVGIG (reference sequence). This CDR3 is CASQGTSGNTIYF. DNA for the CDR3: TGTGCCTCACAGGGAACCTCTGGAAACACCATATATTTT. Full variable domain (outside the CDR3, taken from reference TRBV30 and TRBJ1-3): SQTIHQWPATLVQPVGSPLSLECTVEGTSNPNLYWYRQAAGRGLQLLFYSVGIGQISSEVPQNLSASRPQDRQFILSSKKLLLSDSGFYLCASQGTSGNTIYFGEGSWLTVV.

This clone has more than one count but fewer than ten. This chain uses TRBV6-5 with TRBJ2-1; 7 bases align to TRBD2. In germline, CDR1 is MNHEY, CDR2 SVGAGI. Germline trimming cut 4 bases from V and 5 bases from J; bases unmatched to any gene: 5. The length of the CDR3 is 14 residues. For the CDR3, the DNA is TGTGCCAGCAGTTCTTCTAGCGGAGACAATGAGCAGTTCTTC. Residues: CASSSSSGDNEQFF.